This TCR beta chain came from a study of early T cells in non-severe SARS-CoV-2 infection. The overall study: Unpaired chains resulted from sequencing bulk RNA of unsorted whole blood. Study-wide results and caveats: There was a bias toward anti-spike CD8 responses in VDJdb matching, which missed private and CD4 specificities.

As part of library construction, unique molecular identifiers were attached to individual cDNA molecules. TCRdb recomputed calls from the 5' RACE reads with MiXCR, one row per CDR3 protein. This table has fewer than 100,000 distinct CDR3 sequences, about 6.5% appearing once. The CDR3 runs to 14 residues. Germline V lookup: CDR1 MGHDK, CDR2 SYGVNS. V lost 6 bases to trimming and J lost 3 bases; unmatched junction nucleotides: 5. There are many counts of this clonotype. What it recognizes is unknown. Sequenced material: whole blood. V is TRBV25-1 and J is TRBJ2-4, with 7 bases lining up with TRBD1. This sequence was found in an adult who was a healthcare worker with PCR-confirmed SARS-CoV-2 infection or an uninfected control (not recorded which). The CDR3 DNA follows: TGTGCCAGCAGCCCACAGGGGAACAAAAACATTCAGTACTTC. Protein product: CASSPQGNKNIQYF.